These T cell receptor beta chains were read from a single sample in a study of T-cell reconstitution after alpha-beta-depleted transplantation in children. Each CDR3 protein is one row after TCRdb ran MiXCR on the PCR reads. The sample comprises a few hundred thousand distinct CDR3 sequences, roughly 22% of which are singletons, and about 3.8% rests with the top ten. The sequencing used PBMCs from the stem cell graft donor, collected from the stem cell graft. The receptors stem from a human donor who donated a stem cell graft to a child with acute myeloid leukemia. CDR3s include the opening cysteine and the closing phenylalanine or tryptophan. The D gene is left open where the match is weak. Clone size, where shown, is once, few, many, or a class for clones that have expanded.

V gene,clone size,J gene,D gene,CDR3 protein,CDR3 DNA
TRBV7-9,-,TRBJ2-1,-,CASSLDSGYVEQFF,TGTGCCAGCAGCTTAGACTCCGGTTACGTTGAGCAGTTCTTC
TRBV28,-,TRBJ2-1,TRBD2,CASIKREFGRDEQFF,TGTGCCAGCATTAAGCGGGAGTTCGGGCGGGACGAGCAGTTCTTC
TRBV10-3,few,TRBJ2-2,-,CAVTRGLNTGELFF,TGTGCTGTCACCCGGGGGCTGAACACCGGGGAGCTGTTTTTT
TRBV12-3/TRBV12-4,-,TRBJ2-5,TRBD2,CASWGAGGQETQYF,TGTGCCAGCTGGGGAGCGGGAGGTCAAGAGACCCAGTACTTC
TRBV20-1,-,TRBJ1-4,-,CSATYGGPNEKLFF,TGCAGTGCTACCTACGGGGGACCTAATGAAAAACTGTTTTTT
TRBV2,-,TRBJ2-1,TRBD2,CASSVSGDYNEQFF,TGTGCCAGCAGCGTTAGCGGGGACTACAATGAGCAGTTCTTC
TRBV7-6,few,TRBJ1-1,-,CASSLELSTEAFF,TGTGCCAGCAGCTTAGAATTATCCACTGAAGCTTTCTTT
TRBV30,-,TRBJ2-1,-,CAWRSSYNEQFF,TGTGCCTGGAGGAGCTCCTACAATGAGCAGTTCTTC
TRBV7-2,few,TRBJ1-1,TRBD1,CASGITGAQTEAFF,TGTGCCAGCGGGATAACAGGGGCGCAGACTGAAGCTTTCTTT
TRBV5-1,-,TRBJ2-7,-,CASSLSRAYHEQYF,TGCGCCAGCAGCTTAAGCAGGGCATACCACGAGCAGTACTTC
TRBV25-1,-,TRBJ2-7,TRBD2,CASSGWTSSSYEQYF,TGTGCCAGCAGTGGGTGGACTAGTAGCTCCTACGAGCAGTACTTC
TRBV20-1,few,TRBJ2-7,-,CSGGGEGASYEQYF,TGCAGTGGGGGGGGCGAGGGGGCCTCCTACGAGCAGTACTTC
TRBV30,few,TRBJ2-1,-,CAWSVTGAYNEQFF,TGTGCCTGGAGTGTCACGGGAGCCTACAATGAGCAGTTCTTC
TRBV12-3/TRBV12-4,-,TRBJ1-1,-,CASSPTRAINTEAFF,TGTGCCAGCAGTCCCACGAGGGCCATTAACACTGAAGCTTTCTTT
TRBV24-1,-,TRBJ2-1,TRBD1,CATSDRQGPSLYNEQFF,TGTGCCACCAGTGACCGACAGGGGCCATCCCTCTACAATGAGCAGTTCTTC
TRBV5-1,few,TRBJ2-3,TRBD2,CASTSGNTQYF,TGCGCCAGCACGAGCGGGAATACGCAGTATTTT
TRBV20-1,-,TRBJ2-5,-,CSASFRRETQYF,TGCAGTGCTAGTTTCCGGAGAGAGACCCAGTACTTC
TRBV2,-,TRBJ2-6,-,CASWGSGPPSGANVLTF,TGTGCCAGCTGGGGGTCGGGACCACCCTCTGGGGCCAACGTCCTGACTTTC
TRBV29-1,-,TRBJ2-3,-,CSVGGTFSDTDTQYF,TGCAGCGTTGGGGGGACCTTCTCCGACACAGATACGCAGTATTTT
TRBV11-1,-,TRBJ1-6,TRBD1,CASSLWGQGIPYNSPLHF,TGTGCCAGCAGCTTATGGGGACAGGGGATCCCGTATAATTCACCCCTCCACTTT
TRBV12-3/TRBV12-4,-,TRBJ2-1,TRBD2,CASSPPAGGPNEQFF,TGTGCCAGCAGCCCCCCGGCGGGAGGGCCTAATGAGCAGTTCTTC
TRBV12-3/TRBV12-4,-,TRBJ2-7,-,CASGSSRTISYEQYF,TGTGCCAGCGGATCGAGCAGAACAATTTCCTACGAGCAGTACTTC
TRBV18,-,TRBJ2-1,-,CASSPGVLNYNEQFF,TGTGCCAGCTCACCGGGGGTATTGAACTACAATGAGCAGTTCTTC
TRBV20-1,few,TRBJ2-1,-,CSASNLQGGFNEQFF,TGCAGTGCTAGTAATCTGCAGGGGGGGTTTAATGAGCAGTTCTTC
TRBV20-1,few,TRBJ2-1,TRBD2,CSASRVAGARSYNEQFF,TGCAGTGCTAGTAGGGTAGCGGGAGCGCGCTCCTACAATGAGCAGTTCTTC
TRBV20-1,-,TRBJ2-1,TRBD2,CSAILAGGTSSYNEQFF,TGCAGTGCGATCCTAGCGGGAGGTACGAGCTCCTACAATGAGCAGTTCTTC
TRBV7-6,few,TRBJ2-3,-,CASSETSLVDTQYF,TGTGCCAGCAGCGAGACTAGTCTGGTAGATACGCAGTATTTT
TRBV20-1,few,TRBJ2-1,-,CSARGSGYSSYNEQFF,TGCAGTGCTAGAGGGTCAGGCTATAGCTCCTACAATGAGCAGTTCTTC